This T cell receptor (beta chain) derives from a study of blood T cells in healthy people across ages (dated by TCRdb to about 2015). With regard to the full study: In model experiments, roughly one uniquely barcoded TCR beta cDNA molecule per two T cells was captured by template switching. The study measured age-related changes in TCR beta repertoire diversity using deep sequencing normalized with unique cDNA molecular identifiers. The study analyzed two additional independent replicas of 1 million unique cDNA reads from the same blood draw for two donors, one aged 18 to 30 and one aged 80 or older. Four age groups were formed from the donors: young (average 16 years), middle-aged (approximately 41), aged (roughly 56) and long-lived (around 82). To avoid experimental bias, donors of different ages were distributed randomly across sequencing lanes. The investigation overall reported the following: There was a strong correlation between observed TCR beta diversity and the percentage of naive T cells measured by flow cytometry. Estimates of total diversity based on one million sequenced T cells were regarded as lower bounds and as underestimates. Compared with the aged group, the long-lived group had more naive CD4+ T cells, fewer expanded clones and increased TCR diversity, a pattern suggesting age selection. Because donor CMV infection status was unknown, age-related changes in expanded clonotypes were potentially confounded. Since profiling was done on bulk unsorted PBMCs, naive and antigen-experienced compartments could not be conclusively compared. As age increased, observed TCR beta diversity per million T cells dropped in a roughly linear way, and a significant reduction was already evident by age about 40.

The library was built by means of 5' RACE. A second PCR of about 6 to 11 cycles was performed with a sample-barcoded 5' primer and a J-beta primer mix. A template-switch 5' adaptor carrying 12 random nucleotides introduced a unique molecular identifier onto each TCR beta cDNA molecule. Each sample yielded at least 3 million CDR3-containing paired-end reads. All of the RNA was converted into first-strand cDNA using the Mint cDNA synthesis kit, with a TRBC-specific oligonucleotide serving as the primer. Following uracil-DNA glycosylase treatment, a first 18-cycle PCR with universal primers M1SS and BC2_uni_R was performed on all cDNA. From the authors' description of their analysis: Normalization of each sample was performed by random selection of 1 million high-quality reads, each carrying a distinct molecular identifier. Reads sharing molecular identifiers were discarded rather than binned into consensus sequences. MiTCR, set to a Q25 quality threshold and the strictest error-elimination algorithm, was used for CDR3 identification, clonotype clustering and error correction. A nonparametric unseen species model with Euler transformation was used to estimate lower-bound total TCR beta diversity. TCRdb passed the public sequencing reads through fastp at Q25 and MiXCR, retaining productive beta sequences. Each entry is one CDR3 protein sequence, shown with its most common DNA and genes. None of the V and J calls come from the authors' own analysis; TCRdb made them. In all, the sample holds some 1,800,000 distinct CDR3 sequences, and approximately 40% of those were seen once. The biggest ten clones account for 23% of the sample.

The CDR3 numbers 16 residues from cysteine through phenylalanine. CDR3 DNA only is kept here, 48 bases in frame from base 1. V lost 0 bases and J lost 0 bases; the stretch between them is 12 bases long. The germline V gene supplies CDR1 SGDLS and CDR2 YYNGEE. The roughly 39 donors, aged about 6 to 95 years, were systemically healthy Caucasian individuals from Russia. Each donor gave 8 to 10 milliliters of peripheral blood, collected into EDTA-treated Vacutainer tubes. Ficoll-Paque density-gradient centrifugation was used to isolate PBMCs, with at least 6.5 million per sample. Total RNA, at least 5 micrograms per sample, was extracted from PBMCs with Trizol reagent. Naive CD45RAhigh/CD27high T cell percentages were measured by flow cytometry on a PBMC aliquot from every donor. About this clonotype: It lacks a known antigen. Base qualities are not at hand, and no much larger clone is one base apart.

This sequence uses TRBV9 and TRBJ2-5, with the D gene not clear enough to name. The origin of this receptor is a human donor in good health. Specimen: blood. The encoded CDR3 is CASSVGARQYQETQYF. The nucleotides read TGTGCCAGCAGCGTAGGAGCCAGGCAGTACCAAGAGACCCAGTACTTC.